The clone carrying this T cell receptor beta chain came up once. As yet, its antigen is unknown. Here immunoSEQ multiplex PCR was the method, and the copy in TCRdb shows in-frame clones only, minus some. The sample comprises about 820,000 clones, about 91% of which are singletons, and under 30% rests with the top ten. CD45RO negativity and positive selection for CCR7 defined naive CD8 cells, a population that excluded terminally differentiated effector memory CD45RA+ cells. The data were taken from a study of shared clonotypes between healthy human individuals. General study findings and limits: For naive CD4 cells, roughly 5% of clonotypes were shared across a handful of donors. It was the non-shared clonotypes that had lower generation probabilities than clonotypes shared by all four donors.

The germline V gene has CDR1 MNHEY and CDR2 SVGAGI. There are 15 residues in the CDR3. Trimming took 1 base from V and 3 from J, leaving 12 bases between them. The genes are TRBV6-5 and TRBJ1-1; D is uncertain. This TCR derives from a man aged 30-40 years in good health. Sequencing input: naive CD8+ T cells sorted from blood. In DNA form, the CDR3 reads TGTGCCAGCAGTTACTTAGGGAAAATTGACACTGAAGCTTTCTTT. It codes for CASSYLGKIDTEAFF.